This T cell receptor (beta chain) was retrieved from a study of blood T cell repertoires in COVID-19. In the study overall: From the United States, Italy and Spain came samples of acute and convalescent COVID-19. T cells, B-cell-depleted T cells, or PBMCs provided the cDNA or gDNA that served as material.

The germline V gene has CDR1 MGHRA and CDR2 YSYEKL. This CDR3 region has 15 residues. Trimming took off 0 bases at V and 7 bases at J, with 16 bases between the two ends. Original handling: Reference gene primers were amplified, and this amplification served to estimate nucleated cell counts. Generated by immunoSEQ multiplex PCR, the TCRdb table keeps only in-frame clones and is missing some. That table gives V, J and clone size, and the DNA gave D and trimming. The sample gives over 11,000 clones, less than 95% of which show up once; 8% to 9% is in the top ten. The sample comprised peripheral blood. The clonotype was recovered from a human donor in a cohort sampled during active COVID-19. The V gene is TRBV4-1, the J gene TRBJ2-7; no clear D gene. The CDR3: CASSQDPSPAREQYF. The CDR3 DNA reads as TGCGCCAGCAGCCAAGATCCGAGCCCCGCGCGGGAGCAGTACTTC.